This TCR beta chain appears in the sequencing data of a study of T cell repertoires in cytomegalovirus infection. Overall study results and limits: Ex vivo, HLA-C-restricted CMV-specific TCR beta clonotypes prevailed over the rest of the response.

This clonotype was seen many times. Antigen: not known. V lost 7 bases to trimming and J lost 4 bases, with 18 bases between them. CDR3 length equals 15 residues. Germline lookup yields CDR1 SGHTA and CDR2 FQGNSA. MiXCR, run by TCRdb on the reads, gives a single entry per CDR3 protein. The sample shows about 330,000 distinct CDR3 sequences, about a third of them seen only once. The chain uses TRBV7-2 and TRBJ2-3; D is perhaps TRBD1 or TRBD2 (5 bases each). This clonotype was sampled from a human donor in good health (CMV status not recorded). Some clones in this sample may be carry-over from other donors' samples. The starting material was cultured PBMCs, obtained from culture after CMV antigen stimulation. The CDR3 nucleotides read TGTGCCAGCACCCCCTGGGACCCCGGGGCAGATACGCAGTATTTT. Residues: CASTPWDPGADTQYF. Full variable domain (missing parts from reference TRBV7-2 and TRBJ2-3): GAGVSQSPSNKVTEKGKDVELRCDPISGHTALYWYRQSLGQGLEFLIYFQGNSAPDKSGLPSDRFSAERTGGSVSTLTIQRTQQEDSAVYLCASTPWDPGADTQYFGPGTRLTVL.